The entry below gives a single T cell receptor beta chain sequence along with its context. What antigen it recognizes has not been identified. One end of the junction varies from germline; a read error may be responsible. The sample is drawn from a study of cytomegalovirus exposure and HLA in healthy donors (TCRdb year 2017). Regarding the research as a whole: An earlier analysis of more than 550 of the donors reported about 260 Gb of sequence data and 117 million unique TCR beta sequences obtained from roughly 170 million T cells. Roughly 320 gigabases of sequencing data and 70 million to 95 million unique TCR sequences made up an early release that covered nearly 650 HLA-typed donors. The genetic ancestry cluster associated with self-reported Caucasian donors included roughly 84% of the 300 to 400 genotyped donors. The study aimed to test whether cataloging public T cell receptors could reveal signatures of past pathogen exposure. Using immunosequencing, the study profiled T cell repertoires from about 620 subjects and related those repertoires to cytomegalovirus serostatus. A separate validation cohort of about 110 different subjects was used in addition to the roughly 670-subject first cohort. High-throughput TCR immunosequencing, statistical association of individual TCRs with disease status, and machine learning were combined to predict cytomegalovirus infection status. A later analysis re-analyzed previously published TCR beta repertoires from 550 to 700 donors and added high-resolution HLA genotyping to study TCR occurrence patterns. In the later analysis, no new phenotypic data were used to find candidate immune exposures; instead, reliance was placed on TCR beta sequences and their occurrence across donors. An earlier analysis of fewer than 750 of the donors used high-throughput TCR beta sequencing to judge whether each TCR beta V gene segment behaved as functional or pseudogenic. Donor age, sex, ethnicity and CMV serostatus were compiled alongside the repertoire data. Genome-wide SNP genotypes for about 60% of the roughly 700 donors were used in a later genetic analysis, which treated that subset as a discovery cohort. Every repertoire in the discovery cohort had been generated on one and the same sequencing platform. Class I and class II HLA loci were covered by the typing at four-digit resolution. The number of donors typed differed by locus, with roughly 629-640 for A, B, C, DRB1 and DQB1, 522 for DQA1, about 610 for DPA1, and over 400 for DPB1. Several DR-DQ haplotypes were handled as single units for association and clustering, since linkage in the cohort was strong. On average, 235,054 unique TCR beta nucleotide sequences were sequenced per donor among a few hundred genotyped donors of the cohort, with 15% to 20% of those sequences being non-productive.

The germline V gene (reference sequence) specifies SEHNR as CDR1 and FQNEAQ as CDR2. CDR3 length: 14 amino acids, cysteine to phenylalanine. Only the CDR3 portion is preserved as DNA: 42 bases, with reading frame beginning at the first base. The cohort was made up of under 800 healthy bone marrow donors. Cohort members were all nominally healthy when sampled, although unrecorded immune exposures were likely present. The donor was CMV seronegative and was included in the group of a few hundred seronegative cohort members. A peripheral blood sample was provided by each donor, and peripheral blood mononuclear cells were used for TCR beta sequencing. The Qiagen DNeasy Blood Extraction Kit was used to extract genomic DNA from the blood cell samples. Points the paper makes about the study in general: The study listed over 150 TCR beta chains as associated with cytomegalovirus. Across donors, most TCR sequences were observed very rarely, whereas some public TCRs were present in many individuals. This cohort had only TCR beta chains sequenced, and the lack of alpha or paired-chain data limited which features could be detected. Specific HLA alleles were associated with 18,000 or so TCR beta sequences at a false discovery rate of 0.05 in a later analysis. An association between a missense DCLRE1C variant and V-gene and J-gene trimming of TCR beta chains was found in a later genetic analysis and replicated in an independent cohort. A further reported finding was that TCR beta sequences accurately predicted the HLA-A and HLA-B alleles for most subjects in the first cohort. It was suggested by the authors that the approach could potentially be generalized to other disease states and immunological phenotypes. A later analysis found that HLA-associated TCR beta chains were more clonally expanded and had lower generation probabilities than equally common non-associated chains. HLA typing was unavailable for some donors at each locus, so association tests used only the typed subset. Three of the identified cytomegalovirus-associated TCR beta chains were confirmed in vitro to be specific for cytomegalovirus antigens. The classifier was reported to diagnose cytomegalovirus status with high specificity and sensitivity in both the original cohort and the validation cohort. In a later analysis, the rate of TCR association differed among HLA loci, with DRB1 alleles having the most associated TCRs and HLA-C alleles having the fewest. In a later analysis, most CMV-associated TCR beta chains were found to appear HLA-restricted, with HLA associations seemingly driven largely by CMV exposure. Because counts were too low, some 16 rarely observed V segments, including chromosome 9 orphons, were excluded from the earlier analysis of several hundred of the donors. Several of the top co-occurrence clusters appeared to be linked to parvovirus B19, influenza, CMV and Epstein-Barr virus, according to a later analysis. Some IMGT-functional V segments, including TRBV6-2 and TRBV6-3, could not be told apart with the 87-base-pair reads, so those segments were excluded. In a later genetic analysis, fewer N-insertions in productive TCRs were reported among donors in an Asian-associated ancestry cluster than the roughly 710-donor mean. Immune exposure information for the cohort was limited to CMV serostatus. A cluster of highly shared sequence variants was judged likely to represent a technical artifact of the sequencing pipeline. An earlier analysis of roughly 570 of the donors showed that most TCR beta V segments appeared in productive rearrangements either about 90% or about 30% of the time, which broadly matched IMGT annotations. When HLA alleles, especially DR and DQ, strongly co-occurred, TCR associations were difficult to assign to individual alleles. Correlated functional status among segregating V segments might be attributable to linkage disequilibrium, but an unknown experimental factor could not be ruled out. The presence/absence analyses assumed that sequencing depth was roughly uniform across donors, and that assumption may not be true.

The library was produced with the immunoSEQ multiplex PCR assay. A mixture of 60 forward primers for TCR Vbeta segments and 13 reverse primers for TCR Jbeta segments was used in the multiplex PCR. A multiplex PCR assay on genomic DNA amplified the CDR3 region of rearranged TCR beta genes. The amplified TCR beta libraries were sequenced on the Illumina HiSeq System as 87-base-pair reads. Per the original workflow: A later analysis counted tens of millions of unique TCR beta chains across the 550 to 800 repertoires, and 10 million to 11 million of these chains were shared by at least two donors. Raw reads were error-corrected and collapsed into unique sequences by a nearest-neighbor algorithm in which closely related sequences were merged to remove PCR and sequencing errors. To assign V, D and J gene segments, CDR3 sequences were aligned to IMGT reference sequences. For a sequence to be retained, a match of at least six nucleotides to both a V gene segment and a J gene segment was required. Rearrangements were classified as productive when the CDR3 lacked stop codons and remained in frame with V and J, and all other rearrangements were classified as non-productive. Following IMGT convention, CDR3 was defined as the stretch from the second conserved V-encoded cysteine up to the conserved J-encoded phenylalanine. Sequences without an unambiguous match to a single V gene segment were excluded from the earlier analysis of a few hundred of the donors. An earlier analysis of approximately 590 of the donors called V segments functional above 56.7% productive rearrangements and segregating when the between-donor standard deviation exceeded 5%. A statistical classification framework was developed to diagnose cytomegalovirus status using the catalog of TCR beta chain sequences. A later analysis assigned V and J genes by comparing TCR nucleotide sequences with IMGT/GENE-DB human TR gene sequences. A later analysis assigned CDR3 sequences and most-parsimonious VDJ recombination scenarios with the TCRdist pipeline. In a later analysis, each TCR beta chain was defined by its CDR3 amino acid sequence together with its V-gene family, and reads without a unique V-gene family were excluded. To address suspected cross-contamination and a sequencing artifact, a later analysis removed around 600 highly shared, low-generation-probability nucleotide sequences. In a later analysis, a clonal expansion index for each public chain was calculated from normalized within-repertoire ranks of inferred template counts. In a later analysis, generation probabilities were computed with a VDJ recombination model fitted to out-of-frame rearrangements, and the resulting probabilities were checked against IGoR. A later analysis scored TCR-TCR, TCR-HLA and TCR-CMV co-occurrence with hypergeometric tests, applying a repertoire-size bias correction to TCR pairs. False discovery rates were estimated in a later analysis by permuting HLA or CMV assignments 20 times. A later analysis grouped co-occurring TCRs with DBSCAN, adding TCRdist sequence similarity when clustering within HLA-allele-positive subsets. For co-occurrence clustering, repertoires with fewer than 30,000 or more than 120,000 public chains were excluded, along with about five repertoires with anomalous nucleotide sharing. What TCRdb holds here is the immuneACCESS table cut down to in-frame rearrangements. Part of the clones is not present; checked against another copy, under half of the missing clones reflect an unresolved V gene, and the others are unexplained. The D gene and trimming were derived from the DNA, and the V and J assignments and clone size from that table. In this sample the table shows 100,000 or so clones, 65% to 85% of which occur a single time. Of the sample, more than 9% falls within the top ten clones.

The sample comprised PBMCs. Rearrangement joined TRBV7-9 to TRBJ1-1; TRBD1 is perhaps the D gene, given 6 matching bases. This clonotype was sampled from a man in his fifties in good health and CMV-seronegative. CDR3 region: CSSSLAGANTEAFF. The nucleotides are TGTTCCAGCAGCTTAGCGGGGGCGAACACTGAAGCTTTCTTT.